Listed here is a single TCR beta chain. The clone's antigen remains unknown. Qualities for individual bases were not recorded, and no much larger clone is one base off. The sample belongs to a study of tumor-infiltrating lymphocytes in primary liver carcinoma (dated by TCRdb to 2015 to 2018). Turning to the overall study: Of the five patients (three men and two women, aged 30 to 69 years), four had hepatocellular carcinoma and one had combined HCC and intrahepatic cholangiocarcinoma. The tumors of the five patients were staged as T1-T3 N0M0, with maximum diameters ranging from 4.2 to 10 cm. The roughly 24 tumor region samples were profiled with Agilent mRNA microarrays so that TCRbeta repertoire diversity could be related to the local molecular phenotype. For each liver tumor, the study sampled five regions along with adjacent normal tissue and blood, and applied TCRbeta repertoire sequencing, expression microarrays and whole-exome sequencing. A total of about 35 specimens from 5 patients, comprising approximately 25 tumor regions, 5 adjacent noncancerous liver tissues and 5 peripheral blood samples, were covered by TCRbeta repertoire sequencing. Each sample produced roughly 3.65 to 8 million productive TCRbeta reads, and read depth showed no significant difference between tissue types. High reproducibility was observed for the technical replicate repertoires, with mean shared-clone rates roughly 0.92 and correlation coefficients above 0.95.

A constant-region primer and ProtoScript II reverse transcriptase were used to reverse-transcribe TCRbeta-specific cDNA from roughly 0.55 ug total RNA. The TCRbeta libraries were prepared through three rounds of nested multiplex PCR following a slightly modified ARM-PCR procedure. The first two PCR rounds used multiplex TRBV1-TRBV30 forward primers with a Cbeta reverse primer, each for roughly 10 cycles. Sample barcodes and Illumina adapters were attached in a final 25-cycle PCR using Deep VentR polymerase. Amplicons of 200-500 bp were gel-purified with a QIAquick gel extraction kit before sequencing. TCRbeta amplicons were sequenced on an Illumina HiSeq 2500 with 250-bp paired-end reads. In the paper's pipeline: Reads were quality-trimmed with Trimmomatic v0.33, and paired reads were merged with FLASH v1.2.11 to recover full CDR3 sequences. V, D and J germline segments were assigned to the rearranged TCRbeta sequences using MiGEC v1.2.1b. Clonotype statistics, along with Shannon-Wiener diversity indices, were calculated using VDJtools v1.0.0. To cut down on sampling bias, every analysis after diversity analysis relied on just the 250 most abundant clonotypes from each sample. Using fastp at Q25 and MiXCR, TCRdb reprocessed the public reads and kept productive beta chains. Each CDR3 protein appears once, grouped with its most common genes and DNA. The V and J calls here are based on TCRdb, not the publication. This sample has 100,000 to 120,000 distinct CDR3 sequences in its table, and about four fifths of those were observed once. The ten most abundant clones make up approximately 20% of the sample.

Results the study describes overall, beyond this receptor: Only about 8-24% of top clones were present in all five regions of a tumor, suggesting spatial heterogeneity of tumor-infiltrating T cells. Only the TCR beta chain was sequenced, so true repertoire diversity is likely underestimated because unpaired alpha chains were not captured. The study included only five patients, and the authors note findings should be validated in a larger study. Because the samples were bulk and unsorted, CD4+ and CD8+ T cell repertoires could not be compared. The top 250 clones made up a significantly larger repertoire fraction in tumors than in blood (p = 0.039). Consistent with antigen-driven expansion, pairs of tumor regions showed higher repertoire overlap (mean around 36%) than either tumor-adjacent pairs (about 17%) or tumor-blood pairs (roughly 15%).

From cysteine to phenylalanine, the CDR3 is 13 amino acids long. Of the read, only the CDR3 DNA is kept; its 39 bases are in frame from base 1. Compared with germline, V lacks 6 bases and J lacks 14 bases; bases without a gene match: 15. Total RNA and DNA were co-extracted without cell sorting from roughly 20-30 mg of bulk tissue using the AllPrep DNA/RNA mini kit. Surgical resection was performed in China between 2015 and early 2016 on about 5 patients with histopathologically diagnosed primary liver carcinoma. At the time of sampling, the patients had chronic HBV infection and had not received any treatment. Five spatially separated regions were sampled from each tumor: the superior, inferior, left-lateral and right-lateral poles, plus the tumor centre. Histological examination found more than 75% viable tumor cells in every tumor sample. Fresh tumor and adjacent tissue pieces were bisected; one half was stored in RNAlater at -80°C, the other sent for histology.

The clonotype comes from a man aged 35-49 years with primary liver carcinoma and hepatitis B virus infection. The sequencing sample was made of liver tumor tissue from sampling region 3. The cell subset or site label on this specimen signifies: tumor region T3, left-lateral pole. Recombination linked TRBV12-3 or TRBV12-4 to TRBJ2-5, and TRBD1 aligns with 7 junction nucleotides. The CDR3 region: CASSMTGTETLYF. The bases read TGTGCCAGCAGCATGACAGGGACGGAGACCCTATACTTC.